The entry that follows covers one T cell receptor beta chain sequence. TCRdb's copy holds only in-frame clones and misses some; the assay was immunoSEQ multiplex PCR. The repertoire includes 55,000 to 65,000 clones, 70% to 90% of them detected once, and roughly 6.7% sits in the top ten. This entry is derived from a study of blood T cell repertoires in COVID-19. From germline, CDR1 is LNHDA and CDR2 SQIVND (reference sequence). The CDR3 is made up of 15 amino acids. Trimming took 6 bases from V and 5 from J, leaving 17 bases between them. The source material was peripheral blood. This chain links TRBV19 with TRBJ2-1; weak D call: TRBD2 (6 bases). The clonotype originates from a man in his sixties with active or convalescent COVID-19. DNA for the CDR3: TGTGCCAGTAGCTTCGGAGGGACTGGCCACAATGAGCAGTTCTTC. It is translated as CASSFGGTGHNEQFF.